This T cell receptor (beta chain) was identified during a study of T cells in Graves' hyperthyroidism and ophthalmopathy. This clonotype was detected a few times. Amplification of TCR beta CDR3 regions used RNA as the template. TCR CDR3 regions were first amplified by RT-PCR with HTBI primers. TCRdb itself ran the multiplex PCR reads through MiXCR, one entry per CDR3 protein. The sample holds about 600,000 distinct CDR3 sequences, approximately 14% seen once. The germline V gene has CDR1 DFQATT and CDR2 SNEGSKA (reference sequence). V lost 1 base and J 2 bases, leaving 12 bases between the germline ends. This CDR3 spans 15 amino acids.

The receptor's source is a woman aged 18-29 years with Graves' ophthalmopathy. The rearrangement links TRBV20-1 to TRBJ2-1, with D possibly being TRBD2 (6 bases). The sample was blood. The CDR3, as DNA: TGCAGTGCTAGAGCGACTAGGAGCGCCTACAATGAGCAGTTCTTC. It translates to CSARATRSAYNEQFF.